A single sample gave rise to the 20 T cell receptor beta chains below, sequenced in a study of T-cell memory formation after mild COVID-19. From the 5' RACE reads, TCRdb called clonotypes with MiXCR, one entry per CDR3 protein. The sample holds 250,000 to 400,000 distinct CDR3 sequences, over 11% seen once. What was sequenced was PBMCs or a T cell subset sorted from them (not recorded which). These TCRs come from a man aged 18 to 35 who had mild COVID-19 (a few samples of this study predate the infection). Cell type and time point are not known.

The chain couples TRBV9 to TRBJ2-7; tentatively, D is TRBD1 or TRBD2 (5 bases each). The length of the CDR3 is 15 residues. With 0 bases removed from V and 7 bases from J, the gap between germline ends came to 17 bases. Looked up from germline, CDR1 is SGDLS and CDR2 is YYNGEE. This chain's CDR3 is CASSVETGDEGEQYV. The DNA of the CDR3 is TGTGCCAGCAGCGTAGAAACAGGTGATGAGGGGGAGCAGTACGTC.

As to this clonotype: A much larger clone differs by one base, so this may be a read error. The chain carries TRBV5-1 and TRBJ1-1; D not certain. The V end was cut by 3 bases, the J end by 4 bases, with 10 bases between. Germline V CDR1 and CDR2: SGHRS, YFSETQ. The CDR3 is made up of 13 amino acids. The CDR3 sequence is CASSCDVGTEAFF. The CDR3 nucleotides are TGCGCCAGCAGCTGTGACGTTGGCACTGAAGCTTTCTTT.

This clonotype was counted many times. The gene calls are TRBV29-1 and TRBJ2-1, with 7 bases lining up with TRBD2. CDR3 length equals 17 residues. Unmatched junction bases numbered 14, after V lost 0 bases and J lost 6 bases. CDR1 is SQVTM and CDR2 is ANQGSEA in the germline V gene. The CDR3, as DNA: TGCAGCGTTGAAGATGCGCCCTGGGGGGGACTTCCCAATGAGCAGTTCTTC. Translation gives CSVEDAPWGGLPNEQFF.

The chain is built from TRBV4-3 and TRBJ1-4; D may be TRBD1 (6 bases). The CDR3 length is 16 residues. V lost 1 base and J lost 6, with 15 bases in between. CDR1 is LGHNA, CDR2 YSLEER, per germline. The CDR3 DNA follows: TGCGCCAGCAGCCAAGGGGCAGGGGAAGTATATGAAAAACTGTTTTTT. Amino acids: CASSQGAGEVYEKLFF.

This clonotype was counted only a few times. The chain is built from TRBV20-1 and TRBJ2-1; 7 nucleotides match TRBD2. This CDR3 is built from 15 residues. V lost 4 bases and J lost 4; bases outside the gene matches: 10. Germline CDR1 is DFQATT and CDR2 is SNEGSKA (reference sequence). CDR3: CSATQQSGAYNEQFF. CDR3 DNA: TGCAGTGCTACCCAACAAAGCGGGGCGTACAATGAGCAGTTCTTC.

V and J are TRBV20-1 and TRBJ2-4; D is possibly TRBD1 or TRBD2 (5 bases each). V lost 6 bases, J lost 0 bases, and 21 bases lay in between. This CDR3 contains 17 residues. CDR1 and CDR2 (germline): DFQATT, SNEGSKA (reference sequence). The CDR3 nucleotides are TGCAGTGCCTACGACAGCCGAGGGTCCCTAGCCAAAAACATTCAGTACTTC. Translating it yields CSAYDSRGSLAKNIQYF.

J is TRBJ1-5 and V is TRBV25-1; 9 bases agree with TRBD1. CDR1 is MGHDK and CDR2 is SYGVNS in the germline V gene. This CDR3 spans 14 amino acids. The V segment lost 6 bases and the J segment 4 bases; nucleotides outside the gene matches: 4. In DNA, the CDR3 is TGTGCCAGCAGAGGACAGGGGACGAATCAGCCCCAGCATTTT. Protein product: CASRGQGTNQPQHF.

This clonotype was detected only a few times. The chain has TRBV20-1 and TRBJ2-1; 9 nucleotides match TRBD2. Per the germline V gene, CDR1 is DFQATT and CDR2 is SNEGSKA (reference sequence). This CDR3 has 14 residues. V trimming: 4 bases; J trimming: 6 bases; junction bases outside the gene matches: 7. This CDR3 reads CSATSGERANEQFF. DNA for the CDR3: TGCAGTGCTACTAGCGGGGAGCGGGCCAATGAGCAGTTCTTC.

The J gene is TRBJ2-5, the V gene TRBV7-2; D unresolved. The length of the CDR3 is 14 residues. Germline V gene lookup returns CDR1 SGHTA and CDR2 FQGNSA. Trimming took 4 bases from V and 4 from J, leaving 13 bases between them. The chain's CDR3 is CASSSYSLGETQYF. Written as DNA, the CDR3 is TGTGCCAGCAGCTCCTACTCTTTGGGAGAGACCCAGTACTTC. Based on the CDR3 plus reference TRBV7-2 and TRBJ2-5, the full variable domain is GAGVSQSPSNKVTEKGKDVELRCDPISGHTALYWYRQSLGQGLEFLIYFQGNSAPDKSGLPSDRFSAERTGGSVSTLTIQRTQQEDSAVYLCASSSYSLGETQYFGPGTRLLVL.

The chain uses TRBV21-1 and TRBJ2-5; TRBD1, the table's D call, was not compared with the DNA. TRBV21-1 is annotated as a pseudogene. This CDR3 is built from 16 residues. CDR3 nucleotide sequence: TGTGCCAGCAGCCCCAGACCCGGGGTTGAGGGGGAGACCCAGTACTTC. Translated: CASSPRPGVEGETQYF.

The rearrangement joins TRBV7-8 to TRBJ2-7; possibly TRBD2 for D (5 bases). The V end was cut by 1 base, the J end by 3 bases, with 7 bases between. The CDR3 contains 13 residues. CDR1 SGHVS and CDR2 FQNEAQ come from the germline V gene. The CDR3 DNA sequence: TGTGCCAGCAGCTTAGGCCGGGACTACGAGCAGTACGTC. Translated, it gives CASSLGRDYEQYV.

This clonotype was seen a few times. The rearrangement links TRBV15 to TRBJ1-5; D call uncertain. CDR3 length: 12 amino acids. V was clipped by 0 bases and J by 7 bases, with 4 bases between them. The germline V gene has CDR1 LNHNV and CDR2 YYDKDF (reference sequence). For the CDR3, the DNA is TGTGCCACCAGCAGAGACACACAGCCCCAGCATTTT. It codes for CATSRDTQPQHF.

This clonotype was found a few times. V is TRBV6-1 and J is TRBJ2-5; D is uncertain. The V and J ends lost 7 bases and 5 bases respectively, with 14 bases between them. Germline V gene data show CDR1 as MNHNS and CDR2 as SASEGT. This CDR3 contains 13 residues. The CDR3 DNA reads TGTGCCAGCAACCTGGGAAGGGTGGAGACCCAGTACTTC. Encoded protein: CASNLGRVETQYF.

This clonotype has more than one count but fewer than ten. The chain combines TRBV6-2 or TRBV6-3 with TRBJ1-1, with D tentatively TRBD1 (5 bases). The CDR3 is made up of 15 amino acids. Deletions cut 6 bases from V and 0 bases from J, with 14 bases between. The germline gives CDR1 MNHEY, CDR2 SVGEGT. The CDR3 DNA reads TGTGCCAGCAGCAGAAGACAGTCAATGAACACTGAAGCTTTCTTT. Translating it yields CASSRRQSMNTEAFF.

In its sample, this clonotype was seen a few times. The chain uses TRBV18 and TRBJ2-7, with TRBD2 as a possible D gene (6 bases). The CDR3 runs to 11 residues. V lost 6 bases and J 7 bases, leaving 10 bases between the germline ends. Looked up from germline, CDR1 is KGHSH and CDR2 is LQKENI. As DNA, the CDR3 is TGTGCCAGCTCCCTAGCGCCGGAGCAGTACGTC. Its translation: CASSLAPEQYV.

The V gene is TRBV4-3, the J gene TRBJ1-1; D might be TRBD1 (5 bases). The CDR3 spans 17 residues. CDR1 is LGHNA, CDR2 YSLEER, per germline. The V gene lost 0 bases and the J gene lost 0 bases, with 14 bases spanning the gap. The CDR3 region is CASSQDLARQLNTEAFF. CDR3 DNA: TGCGCCAGCAGCCAAGATTTAGCTCGACAGCTGAACACTGAAGCTTTCTTT.

The rearrangement joins TRBV15 to TRBJ2-5; tentatively, D is TRBD2 (5 bases). The CDR3 loop spans 13 amino acids. Germline-derived CDR1 and CDR2 are LNHNV and YYDKDF (reference sequence). V dropped 5 bases and J dropped 5 bases, with 12 bases sitting between them. Written as DNA, the CDR3 is TGTGCCACCAGCGTACCCACTAGGGAGACCCAGTACTTC. Protein product: CATSVPTRETQYF.

The chain couples TRBV11-2 to TRBJ2-2, with 11 bases identical to TRBD2. V was pared by 5 bases and J by 6 bases, with 2 bases of the junction left unmatched. In germline, CDR1 is SGHAT, CDR2 FQNNGV. The CDR3 loop spans 14 amino acids. CDR3 sequence: CASSVAGGAGELFF. The CDR3 DNA follows: TGTGCCAGCAGCGTAGCGGGGGGGGCCGGGGAGCTGTTTTTT. The full variable domain, with the rest looked up from reference TRBV11-2 and TRBJ2-2, is EAGVAQSPRYKIIEKRQSVAFWCNPISGHATLYWYQQILGQGPKLLIQFQNNGVVDDSQLPKDRFSAERLKGVDSTLKIQPAKLEDSAVYLCASSVAGGAGELFFGEGSRLTVL.

The CDR3 nucleotides read TGTGCCAGCAGCCAAGATTCTCAAGGCAAGCAGTACGTC. Translating it yields CASSQDSQGKQYV. The V gene is TRBV3-1, the J gene TRBJ2-7, with D unclear. This CDR3 comprises 13 residues. Germline V gives CDR1 LGHDT, CDR2 YNNKEL (reference sequence). The V end was cut by 0 bases, the J end by 8 bases, with 11 bases between.

V usage is TRBV7-9 and J usage is TRBJ2-3; D remains ambiguous. The germline CDR1 and CDR2 sequences are SEHNR and FQNEAQ (reference sequence). This CDR3 has 16 amino acids. V lost 1 base and J lost 6, with 17 bases in between. The CDR3 DNA sequence: TGTGCCAGCAGCTTAGTATCGGGCGTCCTCGAGGATACGCAGTATTTT. Protein product: CASSLVSGVLEDTQYF.